These T cell receptor beta chains were read from a single sample in a study of shared clonotypes between healthy human individuals. Method: immunoSEQ multiplex PCR; TCRdb's copy keeps in-frame clones and lacks some. The sample records some 500,000 clones, 95% to 97% being singletons. The sequenced sample consisted of naive CD4+ T cells sorted from blood. The receptor source for this set is a woman in her 30s in good health. Each CDR3 is given with its conserved first and last residue. The order of the fields is clone size, D gene, V gene, J gene, CDR3 DNA, CDR3 protein. The D gene is left open where the match is weak. Clone size is given for some rows only: seen once, a few or many times, or a class if the clone is expanded.

>NA|TRBD1|TRBV5-1|TRBJ1-2
TGCGCCAGCAGACATAACAGACAGGGTGCTCACTATGGCTACACCTTC
CASRHNRQGAHYGYTF
>NA|NA|TRBV28|TRBJ2-6
TGTGCCAGCAGGGACGGATTCTATTCAACGGGTTCTGGGGCCAACGTCCTGACTTTC
CASRDGFYSTGSGANVLTF
>NA|NA|TRBV7-2|TRBJ1-1
TGTGCCAGCAGCTCAAACAGAGGCGCTGAAGCTTTCTTT
CASSSNRGAEAFF
>NA|NA|TRBV2|TRBJ1-3
TGTGCCAGCAGTGAAGTGACTTACGTCTCTGGAAACACCATATATTTT
CASSEVTYVSGNTIYF
>NA|TRBD1|TRBV7-9|TRBJ2-7
TGTGCCAGCAGCTCAATCCTGACAGGGGGTACCTACGAGCAGTACTTC
CASSSILTGGTYEQYF
>once|NA|TRBV28|TRBJ1-3
TGTGCCAGCAGTGTGGACAGCTCTGGAAACACCATATATTTT
CASSVDSSGNTIYF
>NA|NA|TRBV18|TRBJ2-5
TGTGCCAGCTCACCACTCACGGAACCCCAAGAGACCCAGTACTTC
CASSPLTEPQETQYF
>NA|TRBD2|TRBV30|TRBJ2-1
TGTGCCTGGACCGGCCGGACTAGCGGAATCTACAATGAGCAGTTCTTC
CAWTGRTSGIYNEQFF
>NA|NA|TRBV5-1|TRBJ2-7
TGCGCCAGCAGCTTGCAGGGCCAGGGGTACGAGCAGTACTTC
CASSLQGQGYEQYF
>NA|NA|TRBV5-1|TRBJ2-7
TGCGCCAGCAGCTTTGACTGGGACACCTCCTACGAGCAGTACTTC
CASSFDWDTSYEQYF
>NA|NA|TRBV27|TRBJ1-4
TGTGCCAGCAGTTTTGCGACTTCTACTGAAAAACTGTTTTTT
CASSFATSTEKLFF
>NA|TRBD2|TRBV11-3|TRBJ2-3
TGTGCCAGCAGCTCCCGGGGGGAGGATACGCAGTATTTT
CASSSRGEDTQYF
>NA|TRBD2|TRBV28|TRBJ2-3
TGTGCCAGCAGTTTGGCAGCGGGAGGTACAGATACGCAGTATTTT
CASSLAAGGTDTQYF
>once|NA|TRBV7-8|TRBJ2-7
TGTGCCAGCAGCTTAGTGGCTTCACAACCTCAGGGGCACGAGCAGTACTTC
CASSLVASQPQGHEQYF
>NA|TRBD2|TRBV9|TRBJ2-3
TGTGCCAGCAGCGTTGGCCTCATTCCTAGCGGGAGCACAGATACGCAGTATTTT
CASSVGLIPSGSTDTQYF
>NA|NA|TRBV27|TRBJ1-2
TGTGCCAGCAGCGCCGGCTATGGCTACACCTTC
CASSAGYGYTF
>NA|NA|TRBV28|TRBJ2-7
TGTGCCAGCAGTTTATTTACACCGACCTACGAGCAGTACTTC
CASSLFTPTYEQYF
>NA|NA|TRBV10-2|TRBJ1-1
TGCGCCAGCAGTCCCCGTGGGAGGAAGAACACTGAAGCTTTCTTT
CASSPRGRKNTEAFF
>NA|NA|TRBV20-1|TRBJ1-4
TGCAGTGCTAGGTCCTATGAAAAACTGTTTTTT
CSARSYEKLFF
>once|TRBD1|TRBV7-8|TRBJ2-2
TGTGCCAGCAGCTACAGGACAGGAAGGGAGCTGTTTTTT
CASSYRTGRELFF
>NA|TRBD1|TRBV7-2|TRBJ2-5
TGTGCCAGCAGCCTCAGAACAGGGGGACACCAAGAGACCCAGTACTTC
CASSLRTGGHQETQYF
>once|NA|TRBV11-1|TRBJ1-1
TGTGCCAGCAGCACCCCAGAGAACACTGAAGCTTTCTTT
CASSTPENTEAFF
>once|NA|TRBV18|TRBJ1-2
TGTGCCAGCTCACCGGAGGTATCATCCGTATATGGCTACACCTTC
CASSPEVSSVYGYTF
>NA|TRBD1|TRBV19|TRBJ2-4
TGTGCCAGTAGTCCAGACTCGACAGGGAAAAACATTCAGTACTTC
CASSPDSTGKNIQYF
>NA|TRBD2|TRBV27|TRBJ2-5
TGTGCCAGCAGAAGGACTAGCGGGTATCAAGAGACCCAGTACTTC
CASRRTSGYQETQYF
>NA|NA|TRBV6-1|TRBJ1-4
TGTGCCAGCAGGCTGGGGGGCGCGCCTGAAAAACTGTTTTTT
CASRLGGAPEKLFF
>once|NA|TRBV6-6|TRBJ2-7
TGTGCCAGCAGCAGGGGTAGTGAGTACGAGCAGTACTTC
CASSRGSEYEQYF
>once|TRBD1|TRBV6-1|TRBJ2-7
TGTGCCAGCAGCGAAGGGGGCGCCGGGGACGTTTTCACCTACGAGCAGTACTTC
CASSEGGAGDVFTYEQYF
>NA|TRBD2|TRBV5-6|TRBJ2-7
TGTGCCAGCCATTCGACTAGCGGCTCCTACGAGCAGTACTTC
CASHSTSGSYEQYF
>NA|TRBD2|TRBV19|TRBJ2-3
TGTGCCAGTAGGACCGGGACTAGCGGGAGGGCCGGGACAGATACGCAGTATTTT
CASRTGTSGRAGTDTQYF
>NA|NA|TRBV19|TRBJ2-3
TGTGCCAGTAGTATCGGATTCACAGATACGCAGTATTTT
CASSIGFTDTQYF
>NA|TRBD2|TRBV11-2|TRBJ2-7
TGTGCCAGCAGCATCCGAACCGGGAGGGCTTGGGACGAGCAGTACTTC
CASSIRTGRAWDEQYF
>NA|NA|TRBV7-2|TRBJ2-5
TGTGCCAGCAGCTGGCGCCGCGGGTTCCAAGAGACCCAGTACTTC
CASSWRRGFQETQYF
>NA|TRBD1|TRBV29-1|TRBJ1-2
TGCAGCGTTGATCCTACAGGGGCCAACTATGGCTACACCTTC
CSVDPTGANYGYTF
>NA|TRBD2|TRBV4-1|TRBJ2-1
TGCGCCAGCAGGCCTACTAGCGGGAGTTTCTCCTACAATGAGCAGTTCTTC
CASRPTSGSFSYNEQFF
>NA|NA|TRBV10-2|TRBJ2-5
TGCGCCAGCAGGGACGCCGGCCCGACCCAGTACTTC
CASRDAGPTQYF
>NA|NA|TRBV9|TRBJ1-1
TGTGCCAGCAGCGCGGAACAGTGGAGCACTGAAGCTTTCTTT
CASSAEQWSTEAFF
>NA|NA|TRBV30|TRBJ1-1
TGTGCCTTACCCGCGAGCCTCGACAGGAACACTGAAGCTTTCTTT
CALPASLDRNTEAFF
>NA|TRBD1|TRBV6-1|TRBJ2-7
TGTGCCAGCAGTGAGCGGACAGGGGGGGTAGGCGAGCAGTACTTC
CASSERTGGVGEQYF
>NA|TRBD1|TRBV9|TRBJ1-4
TGTGCCAGCAGCGCGGGGACAGCAACTAATGAAAAACTGTTTTTT
CASSAGTATNEKLFF
>NA|NA|TRBV6-1|TRBJ1-5
TGTGCCAGCAGTGATACCAGGGCAGATCAGCCCCAGCATTTT
CASSDTRADQPQHF
>NA|NA|TRBV10-3|TRBJ1-1
TGTGCCATCAGTGAGTTGGGGAACACTGAAGCTTTCTTT
CAISELGNTEAFF
>NA|NA|TRBV7-6|TRBJ2-7
TGTGCCAGCAGCTTATGGGACGAAACCTACGAGCAGTACTTC
CASSLWDETYEQYF
>NA|NA|TRBV5-1|TRBJ2-6
TGCGCCAGCAGCACAGCTATCTCTGGGGCCAACGTCCTGACTTTC
CASSTAISGANVLTF
>NA|TRBD1|TRBV18|TRBJ1-5
TGTGCCAGCTCACGGACAGGGGGAGGGAGCAATCAGCCCCAGCATTTT
CASSRTGGGSNQPQHF
>NA|NA|TRBV5-1|TRBJ1-1
TGCGCCAGCAGCTTTTCGAGGAACACTGAAGCTTTCTTT
CASSFSRNTEAFF
>NA|NA|TRBV5-1|TRBJ2-5
TGCGCCAGCAGCCTCCAAGGGGGTTTAGAGACCCAGTACTTC
CASSLQGGLETQYF
>NA|TRBD1|TRBV28|TRBJ2-7
TGTGCCAGCAGTTGGAATTTCCGGGACAGGGTCCACGAGCAGTACTTC
CASSWNFRDRVHEQYF
>NA|NA|TRBV2|TRBJ1-1
TGTGCCAGCAGTTCGGCCAGGGCGTACGGTGAAGCTTTCTTT
CASSSARAYGEAFF
>once|TRBD2|TRBV19|TRBJ2-7
TGTGCCAGTAGTCGTATAGCGGGAGATTACGAGCAGTACTTC
CASSRIAGDYEQYF
>NA|NA|TRBV5-8|TRBJ2-4
TGTGCCAGCAGGGCAGGTATCAAAAACATTCAGTACTTC
CASRAGIKNIQYF
>NA|TRBD1|TRBV2|TRBJ2-7
TGTGCCAGCAATACAGGGGCCCCGAGCTCCTACGAGCAGTACTTC
CASNTGAPSSYEQYF
>NA|NA|TRBV6-5|TRBJ1-2
TGTGCCAGTACCGGAGGGTTCCAACACTATGGCTACACCTTC
CASTGGFQHYGYTF
>NA|NA|TRBV7-9|TRBJ1-1
TGTGCCAGCAGCTTAGGGGGGTCCACTGAAGCTTTCTTT
CASSLGGSTEAFF
>NA|NA|TRBV5-1|TRBJ1-5
TGCGCCAGCAGCTTAGACGGAGGCGATCAGCCCCAGCATTTT
CASSLDGGDQPQHF